What follows is one TCR beta chain and its context. Germline lookup yields CDR1 SGHTS and CDR2 YDEGEE. The CDR3 is 20 residues long. Losses at the gene ends were 3 bases for V and 0 bases for J; bases not matched to a gene: 14. The data belong to a study of blood T cell repertoires in COVID-19. Profiled with immunoSEQ multiplex PCR; TCRdb holds only in-frame clones, not every one. Of 200,000 to 250,000 clones detected, roughly 89% appear once; the ten largest clones hold 4.1%. The chain is built from TRBV5-8 and TRBJ1-6; 8 nucleotides match TRBD1. Material for sequencing was PBMCs or T cells enriched from blood (not recorded which). The sequence came from a woman in her 30s who had recovered from COVID-19. In DNA form, the CDR3 reads TGTGCCAGCAGCTCGGACAGGGACTCAACTACGGGCTCCTATAATTCACCCCTCCACTTT. Its translation: CASSSDRDSTTGSYNSPLHF.